This is a list of T cell receptor beta chains from one sample in a study of T cells in Graves' hyperthyroidism and ophthalmopathy. TCRdb independently ran MiXCR on the multiplex PCR reads; one entry per CDR3 protein. The sample consists of under 550,000 distinct CDR3 sequences, around 15% of them appearing once. Sequences were obtained from blood. The receptors originated from a young woman with Graves' hyperthyroidism. Both conserved end residues are part of each CDR3. Fields, in order: clone size, V gene, D gene, J gene, CDR3 DNA, CDR3 protein. The D gene is left open where the match is weak. The size of a clone is reported for some rows only, either as once, few or many, or as a class for expanded clones.

few	TRBV6-1	TRBD2	TRBJ2-7	TGTGCCATCAGTAGCGGGAGTCTGTACGAGCAGTACTTC	CAISSGSLYEQYF
few	TRBV19	TRBD1	TRBJ1-5	TGTGCCAGTAGTATCCCCATCCTGCCACCATCGAGAGGGGGCATCATGAACAATCAGCCCCAGCATTTT	CASSIPILPPSRGGIMNNQPQHF
many	TRBV6-1	TRBD2	TRBJ2-1	TGTGCCAGCCGTTTGGGACTAGCGGGATACAATGAGCAGTTCTTC	CASRLGLAGYNEQFF
few	TRBV4-2	NA	TRBJ1-3	TGTGCCAGCAGCCAAGAAGGGCAGGGCCTCTCTGGAAACACCATATATTTT	CASSQEGQGLSGNTIYF
many	TRBV20-1	NA	TRBJ2-7	TGCAGTGCTCCTAGGACCGTGGCGGGAATCTACGAGCAGTACTTC	CSAPRTVAGIYEQYF
many	TRBV18	TRBD1	TRBJ2-7	TGTGCCAGCTCACCGCTGGGACAGGGGTCCTACGAGCAGTACTTC	CASSPLGQGSYEQYF
many	TRBV10-3	NA	TRBJ2-7	TGTGCCATCAGTGCATTAACCAGGGGCGAGCAGTACTTC	CAISALTRGEQYF
many	TRBV12-3/TRBV12-4	TRBD1	TRBJ1-2	TGTGCCAGCAGGTCGACAGGGGGACCGTATGGCTACACCTTC	CASRSTGGPYGYTF
NA	TRBV29-1	NA	TRBJ2-2	TGCAGCGTTGTACAGGGAGACACCGGGGAGCTGTTTTTT	CSVVQGDTGELFF
many	TRBV13	NA	TRBJ2-3	TGTGCCAGCAGCCCCCGGGACACGTACACAGATACGCAGTATTTT	CASSPRDTYTDTQYF
many	TRBV28	TRBD2	TRBJ2-7	TGTGCCAGCAGTCCCCGGTTAGTAGCGGGACAATACGAGCAGTACTTC	CASSPRLVAGQYEQYF
NA	TRBV2	TRBD2	TRBJ2-1	TGTGCCAGCAGTGAACAAGCGGGGTCCTACAATGAGCAGTTCTTC	CASSEQAGSYNEQFF
many	TRBV7-9	NA	TRBJ2-1	TGTGCCAGCAGCTTACAAAGCGGATTCTCCTACAATGAGCAGTTCTTC	CASSLQSGFSYNEQFF
many	TRBV12-3/TRBV12-4	NA	TRBJ2-1	TGTGCCAGCAGTTTAGGCTCGAGCTCCTACAATGAGCAGTTCTTC	CASSLGSSSYNEQFF
many	TRBV28	TRBD2	TRBJ2-3	TGTGCCAGCAGTCAAGGGAGGGTGGATACGCAGTATTTT	CASSQGRVDTQYF
many	TRBV20-1	NA	TRBJ2-5	TGCAGTGCTAGTGGGATGGAGGTTGAGACCCAGTACTTC	CSASGMEVETQYF
NA	TRBV18	TRBD2	TRBJ2-3	TGTGCCAGCTCACCAGCGGCGGGAGGCGGGTCGCGCACAGATACGCAGTATTTT	CASSPAAGGGSRTDTQYF
many	TRBV7-6	TRBD1	TRBJ1-1	TGTGCCAGCAGCCTAAAAGCGGACAGGGGGCAGAAAGCTTTCTTT	CASSLKADRGQKAFF
many	TRBV11-2	TRBD2	TRBJ2-1	TGTGCCAGCAGCTTAGTGACTAGCGGGCCCAACAATGAGCAGTTCTTC	CASSLVTSGPNNEQFF
NA	TRBV29-1	TRBD2	TRBJ2-1	TGCAGCGTTGAGCTAGCGGGGGTCAATGAGCAGTTCTTC	CSVELAGVNEQFF
few	TRBV24-1	NA	TRBJ2-5	TGTGCCACCAGTGACGCAGGGATGGGGGAGACCCAGTACTTC	CATSDAGMGETQYF
few	TRBV6-5	TRBD2	TRBJ2-3	TGTGCCAGCAGTTACGGCGGACTAGCGGGAGGGCCGAATACGCAGTATTTT	CASSYGGLAGGPNTQYF
many	TRBV10-3	TRBD1	TRBJ1-4	TGTGCCATCAGTGCCTTGACAGGGGGAGGTGAAAAACTGTTTTTT	CAISALTGGGEKLFF
many	TRBV27	TRBD1	TRBJ1-6	TGTGCCAGCAGCCCAACCCAGTTCACAGGGGGCGAATATTCACCCCTCCACTTT	CASSPTQFTGGEYSPLHF
many	TRBV18	NA	TRBJ1-3	TGTGCCAGCTCACTGGACAAGAGCTCTGGAAACACCATATATTTT	CASSLDKSSGNTIYF
few	TRBV30	NA	TRBJ2-3	TGTGCCTGGAGTGTACAAGGGTGGGGGACAGATACGCAGTATTTT	CAWSVQGWGTDTQYF
NA	TRBV3-1	NA	TRBJ1-3	TGTGCCAGCAAGGGACCTGGAAACACCATATATTTT	CASKGPGNTIYF
NA	TRBV4-3	TRBD2	TRBJ2-2	TGCGCCAGCAGCTCACGACTAGCTGGGGAGCTGTTTTTT	CASSSRLAGELFF
NA	TRBV19	NA	TRBJ1-2	TGTGCCAGTAGTGAACAGAACTATGGCTACACCTTC	CASSEQNYGYTF